A selection of T cell receptor beta chains follows, all from one sample in a study of T cell repertoires in cytomegalovirus infection. These receptors lack a known antigen. In TCRdb, the reads were re-called with MiXCR into one record per CDR3 protein. The sample has about 570,000 distinct CDR3 sequences; around 40% are singletons. The source material was cultured PBMCs, sampled from culture after CMV antigen stimulation. Source of these receptors: a human donor in good health (CMV status not recorded). Some clones in this sample may be carry-over from other donors' samples. Both conserved end residues are part of each CDR3. The order of the fields is CDR3 protein, CDR3 DNA, J gene, clone size, D gene, V gene. D genes are given only for firm matches. Size is stated for part of the rows, as once, few or many counts, or as a class when the clone is expanded.

CASTAKGTQYF TGTGCCAGCACGGCGAAGGGTACGCAGTATTTT TRBJ2-3 few NA TRBV6-6
CASTPGPNNEQFF TGTGCCAGCACCCCGGGTCCAAACAATGAGCAGTTCTTC TRBJ2-1 once NA TRBV5-6
CASSPREDINGYTF TGTGCCAGCAGTCCTCGTGAAGACATTAATGGCTACACCTTC TRBJ1-2 NA NA TRBV28
CASSYWGSSGSSVEQFF TGTGCCAGCAGCTATTGGGGGTCTAGCGGGAGTAGTGTTGAGCAGTTCTTC TRBJ2-1 NA TRBD2 TRBV7-2
CASSLTSLTGELFF TGTGCCAGCAGTCTGACTAGTTTGACCGGGGAGCTGTTTTTT TRBJ2-2 NA NA TRBV2
CASSKGLGETQYF TGTGCCAGCAGCAAGGGACTGGGGGAGACCCAGTACTTC TRBJ2-5 few NA TRBV11-2
CASSGTESSGANVLTF TGTGCCAGCAGTGGGACGGAGAGCTCTGGGGCCAACGTCCTGACTTTC TRBJ2-6 NA NA TRBV2
CASSARDLNTEAFF TGTGCCAGCAGCGCCAGGGACTTGAACACTGAAGCTTTCTTT TRBJ1-1 NA NA TRBV7-9
CASTTAGTVLDTQYF TGTGCCAGCACTACCGCCGGGACAGTCTTGGATACGCAGTATTTT TRBJ2-3 NA TRBD1 TRBV27
CASSYPGLMNGSSYNEQFF TGTGCCAGCAGCTATCCCGGGCTGATGAATGGGAGCTCCTACAATGAGCAGTTCTTC TRBJ2-1 many NA TRBV7-2
CASSLVSSEETQYF TGTGCCAGCAGCTTAGTCTCTAGTGAGGAGACCCAGTACTTC TRBJ2-5 NA NA TRBV7-2
CASSHNLGVYDYTF TGTGCCAGCAGCCACAACTTAGGGGTTTATGACTACACCTTC TRBJ1-2 NA NA TRBV3-1
CASSHTLGTGELFF TGCGCCAGCAGCCATACATTGGGGACTGGGGAGCTGTTTTTT TRBJ2-2 NA NA TRBV4-3
CASSMKGLNTEAFF TGTGCCAGTAGTATGAAGGGGCTGAACACTGAAGCTTTCTTT TRBJ1-1 once NA TRBV19
CASSLAGTKETQYF TGTGCCAGCAGCTTAGCGGGGACGAAGGAGACCCAGTACTTC TRBJ2-5 few NA TRBV7-6
CASSSTGLTDTQYF TGTGCCAGCAGTTCCACGGGACTAACAGATACGCAGTATTTT TRBJ2-3 NA TRBD2 TRBV12-3/TRBV12-4
CSGRGNTGELFF TGCTCCGGAAGGGGGAACACCGGGGAGCTGTTTTTT TRBJ2-2 NA NA TRBV29-1
CSAREREDYNSPLHF TGCAGTGCTAGAGAAAGGGAGGATTATAATTCACCCCTCCACTTT TRBJ1-6 NA NA TRBV20-1
CASSLNRIAKNIQYF TGTGCCAGCAGTTTGAACAGAATAGCCAAAAACATTCAGTACTTC TRBJ2-4 NA NA TRBV12-3/TRBV12-4
CASSGGQGAFLEQYF TGTGCCAGCAGCGGGGGACAGGGGGCCTTCCTCGAGCAGTACTTC TRBJ2-7 few TRBD1 TRBV6-1
CASGINAAYEQYF TGTGCCAGCGGAATAAATGCAGCCTACGAGCAGTACTTC TRBJ2-7 few NA TRBV7-2
CASSQFGGGSGNTIYF TGTGCCAGCAGCCAGTTTGGGGGCGGCTCTGGAAACACCATATATTTT TRBJ1-3 NA NA TRBV4-1
CSVEGTGPYEQYF TGCAGCGTCGAAGGGACAGGGCCCTACGAGCAGTACTTC TRBJ2-7 NA TRBD1 TRBV29-1
CASSSRLFSGNTIYF TGTGCCAGCAGCTCTAGATTGTTCTCTGGAAACACCATATATTTT TRBJ1-3 NA NA TRBV7-2
CASSDRDLAKNIQYF TGTGCCAGCAGCGATCGTGACTTAGCCAAAAACATTCAGTACTTC TRBJ2-4 NA NA TRBV7-9
CAISETRDRVSDTQYF TGTGCCATCAGTGAAACCCGGGACAGGGTTTCAGATACGCAGTATTTT TRBJ2-3 few TRBD1 TRBV10-3
CASVWGAPNTGELFF TGTGCCAGCGTTTGGGGCGCCCCGAACACCGGGGAGCTGTTTTTT TRBJ2-2 NA NA TRBV6-1
CASSFRGWNTDTQYF TGTGCCAGCAGTTTTAGGGGATGGAACACAGATACGCAGTATTTT TRBJ2-3 once NA TRBV28
CASSLLAQSTDTQYF TGTGCCAGCAGCTTGCTAGCACAGAGCACAGATACGCAGTATTTT TRBJ2-3 NA NA TRBV7-2
CASSRSGPTYEQYF TGTGCCAGCAGTCGTAGCGGGCCGACCTACGAGCAGTACTTC TRBJ2-7 NA TRBD2 TRBV27
CASSLTLTVNTEAFF TGTGCCAGCAGCTTAACCCTAACAGTGAACACTGAAGCTTTCTTT TRBJ1-1 many NA TRBV7-8
CASSSQTNTEAFF TGTGCCAGCAGCTCTCAAACGAACACTGAAGCTTTCTTT TRBJ1-1 NA NA TRBV5-4
CASSSLRNYEQYF TGTGCCAGCAGCTCCCTAAGAAACTACGAGCAGTACTTC TRBJ2-7 NA NA TRBV7-2
CATSASRDSYSYEQYF TGTGCCACCAGCGCGAGCCGGGACAGCTACTCCTACGAGCAGTACTTC TRBJ2-7 NA TRBD1 TRBV15
CASSESDRAYEQYF TGCGCCAGCAGTGAGTCGGACAGGGCCTACGAGCAGTACTTC TRBJ2-7 NA TRBD1 TRBV10-2
CASSLEGGFTDTQYF TGTGCCAGCAGCTTAGAGGGGGGGTTCACAGATACGCAGTATTTT TRBJ2-3 few TRBD2 TRBV11-2
CASSPGLAGLGDTQYF TGTGCCAGCAGCCCTGGACTAGCGGGCCTCGGGGATACGCAGTATTTT TRBJ2-3 NA TRBD2 TRBV7-6
CATRGTAYQPQHF TGTGCCACCAGGGGGACAGCTTATCAGCCCCAGCATTTT TRBJ1-5 few TRBD1 TRBV24-1
CASRGWREGLTDTQYF TGTGCCAGCAGAGGGTGGCGGGAAGGTCTCACAGATACGCAGTATTTT TRBJ2-3 once NA TRBV27
CASRQIQETQYF TGTGCCAGCAGGCAGATCCAAGAGACCCAGTACTTC TRBJ2-5 NA NA TRBV28
CATSLGLDVLEQFF TGTGCCACCAGCCTGGGACTAGATGTTTTGGAGCAGTTCTTC TRBJ2-1 NA TRBD2 TRBV6-6
CASSSWTIRQGLYGYTF TGTGCCAGCAGCTCTTGGACAATCAGACAGGGCCTCTATGGCTACACCTTC TRBJ1-2 NA TRBD1 TRBV11-2
CSVTRDGMNTEAFF TGCAGTGTTACCCGGGACGGTATGAACACTGAAGCTTTCTTT TRBJ1-1 once NA TRBV20-1
CASSCWTKNIQYF TGTGCCAGCAGCTGTTGGACCAAAAACATTCAGTACTTC TRBJ2-4 few NA TRBV12-3/TRBV12-4
CASSYVQGDTEAFF TGTGCCAGCAGCTATGTACAGGGGGACACTGAAGCTTTCTTT TRBJ1-1 NA TRBD1 TRBV6-2/TRBV6-3
CASSSTTGRDTQYF TGTGCCAGCAGCTCCACTACAGGGAGAGATACGCAGTATTTT TRBJ2-3 NA NA TRBV7-6
CASGLTGVDSPLHF TGTGCCAGCGGGTTGACAGGGGTTGATTCACCCCTCCACTTT TRBJ1-6 few TRBD1 TRBV12-3/TRBV12-4
CASSLEGRWDHPVDTQYF TGTGCCAGCAGTTTAGAAGGGCGGTGGGACCACCCGGTAGATACGCAGTATTTT TRBJ2-3 NA NA TRBV12-3/TRBV12-4
CASSLAGAEGAFF TGTGCCAGCAGCTTAGCGGGTGCCGAGGGGGCTTTCTTT TRBJ1-1 NA NA TRBV7-9
CASDFGGGNTEAFF TGTGCCAGCGATTTCGGGGGGGGGAACACTGAAGCTTTCTTT TRBJ1-1 NA NA TRBV7-9
CASRHTADNEKLFF TGTGCCAGCAGGCACACAGCAGATAATGAAAAACTGTTTTTT TRBJ1-4 NA NA TRBV2
CSARSGSGTGQFF TGCAGTGCGAGAAGCGGGAGCGGGACGGGGCAGTTCTTC TRBJ2-1 NA TRBD2 TRBV20-1
CASSPPHGTRPKGYTF TGTGCCAGCTCACCACCTCACGGAACTCGGCCGAAAGGCTACACCTTC TRBJ1-2 NA NA TRBV18
CASSPRQIHSPLHF TGTGCCAGCAGCCCTCGACAGATCCACTCACCCCTCCACTTT TRBJ1-6 NA NA TRBV7-2
CASSLRGVGSGEQFF TGTGCCAGCAGCTTACGCGGAGTGGGCTCTGGTGAGCAGTTCTTC TRBJ2-1 many NA TRBV7-2
CASKRTAGETGELFF TGTGCCAGCAAGCGGACGGCGGGGGAAACCGGGGAGCTGTTTTTT TRBJ2-2 few TRBD2 TRBV7-2
CASSYPGQGVETQYF TGTGCCAGCAGTTACCCGGGACAGGGTGTCGAGACCCAGTACTTC TRBJ2-5 few TRBD1 TRBV12-3/TRBV12-4
CSAKTSGVYNEQFF TGCAGTGCGAAGACTAGCGGGGTTTACAATGAGCAGTTCTTC TRBJ2-1 NA TRBD2 TRBV20-1
CASSILSPNQPQHF TGTGCCAGTAGTATCCTGAGTCCTAATCAGCCCCAGCATTTT TRBJ1-5 NA NA TRBV19